This TCR beta chain is from a study of T cells in Graves' hyperthyroidism and ophthalmopathy. Study-level points and caveats: Most clonotypes that expanded in the thyroid above 0.001 also showed up in blood. Stable hyperthyroidism was told apart from ophthalmopathy by a model built on 13 V-J features.

This CDR3 region has 19 residues. J gave up 0 bases and V 4 bases, and 12 bases lay outside the gene matches. Germline V gene data show CDR1 as ENHRY and CDR2 as SYGVKD. RNA transcripts were the template for amplifying TCR beta CDR3 regions. First-round RT-PCR with HTBI primers amplified the TCR CDR3 region. One entry per CDR3 protein results from TCRdb running MiXCR on the multiplex PCR reads. The sample comprises around 500,000 distinct CDR3 sequences, roughly 14% of which are singletons, and less than 20% rests with the top ten. This sample holds PBMCs from under 11 ml fresh peripheral blood. This clonotype was counted many times. Its antigen is currently unknown.

This receptor was obtained from a young woman with Graves' hyperthyroidism. V gene TRBV10-3 combines with J gene TRBJ2-2, with TRBD2 matching 9 bases. The specimen sequenced was blood. CDR3 protein: CAISGRLAEGAANTGELFF. In nucleotides, the CDR3 is TGTGCCATCAGTGGCCGACTAGCGGAAGGCGCCGCGAACACCGGGGAGCTGTTTTTT.